What follows describes a single T cell receptor (beta chain). The record originates from a study of immune evolution from preneoplasia to lung adenocarcinoma. Sequenced by immunoSEQ multiplex PCR; TCRdb stores in-frame clones only, minus some. The table has 5,500 to 7,500 clones, around 79% seen once; the top ten hold around 3%. Resections took place in Japan or China from 2014 to 2017. Macro-dissection enriched premalignant or tumor cells before nucleic acid extraction. V was trimmed by 5 bases and J by 1 base, leaving 11 bases between them. The germline CDR1 and CDR2 sequences are SEHNR and FQNEAQ (reference sequence). The CDR3 sequence is 14 residues long.

The receptor was derived from a person aged 55-80 years with lung adenocarcinoma. Input material: FFPE minimally invasive lung adenocarcinoma tissue. V usage is TRBV7-9 and J usage is TRBJ2-5; D uncertain. In nucleotides, the CDR3 is TGTGCCAGCAGCGCAGGACCCCTCCAAGAGACCCAGTACTTC. It specifies CASSAGPLQETQYF.